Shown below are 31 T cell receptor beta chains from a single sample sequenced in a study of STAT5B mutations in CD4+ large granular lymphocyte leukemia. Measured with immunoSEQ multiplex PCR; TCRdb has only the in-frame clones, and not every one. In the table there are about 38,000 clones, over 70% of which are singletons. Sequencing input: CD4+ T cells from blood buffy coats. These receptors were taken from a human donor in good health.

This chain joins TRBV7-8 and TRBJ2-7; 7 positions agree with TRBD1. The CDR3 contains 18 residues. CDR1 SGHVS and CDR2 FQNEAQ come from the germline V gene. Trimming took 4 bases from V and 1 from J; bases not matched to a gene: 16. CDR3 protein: CASSSTWEYLDRSYEQYF. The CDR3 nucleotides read TGTGCCAGCAGCTCAACCTGGGAATACCTGGACAGGTCCTACGAGCAGTACTTC. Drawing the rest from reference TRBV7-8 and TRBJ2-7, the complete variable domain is GAGVSQSPRYKVAKRGQDVALRCDPISGHVSLFWYQQALGQGPEFLTYFQNEAQLDKSGLPSDRFFAERPEGSVSTLKIQRTQQEDSAVYLCASSSTWEYLDRSYEQYFGPGTRLTVT.

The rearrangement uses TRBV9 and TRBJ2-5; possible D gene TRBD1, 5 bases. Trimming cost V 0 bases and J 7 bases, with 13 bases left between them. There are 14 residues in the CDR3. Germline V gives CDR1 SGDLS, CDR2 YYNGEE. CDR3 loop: CASSVVGQGGTQYF. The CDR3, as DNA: TGTGCCAGCAGCGTAGTCGGCCAGGGTGGGACCCAGTACTTC.

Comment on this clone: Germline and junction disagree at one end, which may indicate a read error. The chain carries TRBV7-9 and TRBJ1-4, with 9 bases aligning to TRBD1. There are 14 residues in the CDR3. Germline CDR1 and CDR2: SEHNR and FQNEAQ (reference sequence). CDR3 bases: TGTGCCAGCAGCTTGACAGGGGGGAATGAAAAACTGCTTTTT. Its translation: CASSLTGGNEKLLF.

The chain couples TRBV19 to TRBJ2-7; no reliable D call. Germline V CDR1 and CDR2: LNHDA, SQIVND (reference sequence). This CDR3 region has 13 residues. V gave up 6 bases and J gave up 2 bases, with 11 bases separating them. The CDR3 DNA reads TGTGCCAGTAGCCGACTCTACACCTACGAGCAGTACTTC. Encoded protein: CASSRLYTYEQYF.

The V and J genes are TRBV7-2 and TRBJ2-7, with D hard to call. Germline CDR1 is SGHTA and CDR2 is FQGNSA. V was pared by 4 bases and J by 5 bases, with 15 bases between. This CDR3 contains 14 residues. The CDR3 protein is CASSSPGRGDEQYF. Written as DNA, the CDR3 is TGTGCCAGCAGCTCGCCGGGTCGAGGAGACGAGCAGTACTTC.

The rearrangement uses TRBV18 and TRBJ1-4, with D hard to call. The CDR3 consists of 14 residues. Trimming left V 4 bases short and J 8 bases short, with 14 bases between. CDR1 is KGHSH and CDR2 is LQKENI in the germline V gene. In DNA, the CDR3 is TGTGCCAGCTCACTGGCCTCCTCGGAAGAAAAACTGTTTTTT. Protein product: CASSLASSEEKLFF.

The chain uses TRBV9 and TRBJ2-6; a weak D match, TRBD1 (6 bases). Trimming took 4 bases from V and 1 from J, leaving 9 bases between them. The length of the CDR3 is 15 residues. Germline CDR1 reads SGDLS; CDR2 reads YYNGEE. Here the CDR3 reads CASSKGQSGANVLTF. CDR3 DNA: TGTGCCAGCAGCAAAGGACAGTCTGGGGCCAACGTCCTGACTTTC.

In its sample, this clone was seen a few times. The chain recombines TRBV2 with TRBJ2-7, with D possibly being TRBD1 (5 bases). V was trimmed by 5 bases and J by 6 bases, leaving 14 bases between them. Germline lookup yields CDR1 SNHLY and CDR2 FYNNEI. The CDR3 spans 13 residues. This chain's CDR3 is CASSPRQKAEQYF. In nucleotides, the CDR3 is TGTGCCAGCAGTCCCCGACAGAAGGCCGAGCAGTACTTC.

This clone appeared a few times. The CDR3 DNA sequence: TGTGCCAGCAGCTTAGTGCCCCAGGGGAACTACGAGCAGTACTTC. It codes for CASSLVPQGNYEQYF. This rearrangement joins TRBV7-8 to TRBJ2-7; possibly TRBD1 for D (6 bases). V lost 1 base, J lost 3 bases, and 13 bases lay in between. The germline V gene has CDR1 SGHVS and CDR2 FQNEAQ. The CDR3 sequence is 15 residues long.

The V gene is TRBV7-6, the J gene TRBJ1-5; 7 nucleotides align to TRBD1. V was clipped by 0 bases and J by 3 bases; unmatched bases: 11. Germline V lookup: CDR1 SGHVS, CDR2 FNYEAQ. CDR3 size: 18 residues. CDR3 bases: TGTGCCAGCAGCTTAGCCCCCCCCGGAGGGGGCGTCAATCAGCCCCAGCATTTT. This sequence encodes CASSLAPPGGGVNQPQHF.

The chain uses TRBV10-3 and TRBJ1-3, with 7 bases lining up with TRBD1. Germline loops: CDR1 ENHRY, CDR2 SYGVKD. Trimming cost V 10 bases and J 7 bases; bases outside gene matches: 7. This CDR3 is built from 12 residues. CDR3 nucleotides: TGTGCCACCCAGGGGGATTCGAACACCATATATTTT. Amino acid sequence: CATQGDSNTIYF.

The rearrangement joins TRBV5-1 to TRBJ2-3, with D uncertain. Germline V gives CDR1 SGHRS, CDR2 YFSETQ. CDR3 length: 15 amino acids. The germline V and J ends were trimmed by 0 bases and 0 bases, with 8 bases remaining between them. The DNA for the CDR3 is TGCGCCAGCAGCTTGGACCCGGCTAGCACAGATACGCAGTATTTT. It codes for CASSLDPASTDTQYF.

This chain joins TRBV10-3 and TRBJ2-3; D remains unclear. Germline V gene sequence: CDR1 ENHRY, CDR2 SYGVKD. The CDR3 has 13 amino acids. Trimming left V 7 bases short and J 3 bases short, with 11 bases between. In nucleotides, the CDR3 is TGTGCCATCATTAACCTTCAGACAGATACGCAGTATTTT. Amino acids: CAIINLQTDTQYF.

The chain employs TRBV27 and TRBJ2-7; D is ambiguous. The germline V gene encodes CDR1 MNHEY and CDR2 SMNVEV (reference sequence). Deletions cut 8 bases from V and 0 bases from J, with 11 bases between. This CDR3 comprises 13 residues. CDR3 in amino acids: CASAPRASYEQYF. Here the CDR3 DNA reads TGTGCCAGCGCTCCTAGGGCCTCCTACGAGCAGTACTTC.

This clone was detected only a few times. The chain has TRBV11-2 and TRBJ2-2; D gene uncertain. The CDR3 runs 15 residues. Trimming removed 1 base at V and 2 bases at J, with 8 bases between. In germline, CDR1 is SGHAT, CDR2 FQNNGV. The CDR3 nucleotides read TGTGCCAGCAGCTTAGGGCAGGTTAACACCGGGGAGCTGTTTTTT. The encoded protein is CASSLGQVNTGELFF.

The chain's CDR3 is CASSLVGETGELFF. The DNA of the CDR3 is TGTGCCAGCAGCTTAGTGGGCGAAACCGGGGAGCTGTTTTTT. This rearrangement joins TRBV7-9 to TRBJ2-2; no clear D. V lost 1 base and J 5 bases, leaving 8 bases between the germline ends. Germline V CDR1 and CDR2: SEHNR, FQNEAQ (reference sequence). The CDR3 covers 14 residues.

The CDR3 DNA sequence: TGTGCCAGCAGCTTATGGGCGGGGGCAACCTACGAGCAGTACTTC. Translating gives CASSLWAGATYEQYF. The V call is TRBV7-2, the J call TRBJ2-7, with D perhaps matching TRBD2 (7 bases). Germline V CDR1 and CDR2: SGHTA, FQGNSA. The CDR3 loop spans 15 amino acids. V gave up 2 bases and J gave up 2 bases, with 13 bases separating them.

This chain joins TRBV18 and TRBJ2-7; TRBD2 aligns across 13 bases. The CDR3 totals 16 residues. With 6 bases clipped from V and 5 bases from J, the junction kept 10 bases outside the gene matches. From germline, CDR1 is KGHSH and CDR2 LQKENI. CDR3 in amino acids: CASSRTSGSSLNEQYF. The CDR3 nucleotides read TGTGCCAGCTCGCGGACTAGCGGGAGTAGTCTAAACGAGCAGTACTTC.

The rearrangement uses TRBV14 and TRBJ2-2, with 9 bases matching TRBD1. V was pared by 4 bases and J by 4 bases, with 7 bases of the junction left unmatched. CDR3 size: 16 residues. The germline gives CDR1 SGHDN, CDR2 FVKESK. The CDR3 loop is CASSPIQGAGTGELFF. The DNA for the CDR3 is TGTGCCAGCAGCCCTATACAGGGGGCGGGCACCGGGGAGCTGTTTTTT.

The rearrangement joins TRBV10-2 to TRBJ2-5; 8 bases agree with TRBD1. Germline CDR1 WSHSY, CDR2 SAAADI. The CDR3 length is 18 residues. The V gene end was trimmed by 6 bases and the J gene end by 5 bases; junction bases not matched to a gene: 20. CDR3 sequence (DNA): TGCGCCAGCAGAGACCCCTCCCGGGGGACAGGTTTTCGGGAGACCCAGTACTTC. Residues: CASRDPSRGTGFRETQYF.

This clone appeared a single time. Here the CDR3 DNA reads TGCAGCATCTACGGGAGCGGAGAGACCCAGTACTTC. Translated: CSIYGSGETQYF. V is TRBV29-1 and J is TRBJ2-5, with D perhaps TRBD2 (6 bases). Germline values: CDR1 SQVTM, CDR2 ANQGSEA. Trimming shortened V by 8 bases and J by 4 bases, and 14 bases separated the two germline ends. There are 12 residues in the CDR3. Combining the CDR3 with reference TRBV29-1 and TRBJ2-5 gives the whole variable domain SAVISQKPSRDICQRGTSLTIQCQVDSQVTMMFWYRQQPGQSLTLIATANQGSEATYESGFVIDKFPISRPNLTFSTLTVSNMSPEDSSIYLCSIYGSGETQYFGPGTRLLVL.

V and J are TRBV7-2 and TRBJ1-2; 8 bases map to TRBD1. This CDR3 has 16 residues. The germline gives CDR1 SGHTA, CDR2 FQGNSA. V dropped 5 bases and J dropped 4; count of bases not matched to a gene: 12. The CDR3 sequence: CASSTGGSSGAYGYTF. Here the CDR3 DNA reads TGTGCCAGCAGCACAGGGGGGAGTTCTGGGGCCTATGGCTACACCTTC.

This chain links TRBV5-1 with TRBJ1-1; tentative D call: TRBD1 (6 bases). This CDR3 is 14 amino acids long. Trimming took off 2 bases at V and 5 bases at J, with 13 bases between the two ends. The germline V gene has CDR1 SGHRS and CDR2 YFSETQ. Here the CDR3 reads CASSFGGRGTEAFF. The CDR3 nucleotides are TGCGCCAGCAGCTTTGGGGGGCGAGGGACTGAAGCTTTCTTT. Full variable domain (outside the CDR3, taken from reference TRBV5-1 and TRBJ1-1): KAGVTQTPRYLIKTRGQQVTLSCSPISGHRSVSWYQQTPGQGLQFLFEYFSETQRNKGNFPGRFSGRQFSNSRSEMNVSTLELGDSALYLCASSFGGRGTEAFFGQGTRLTVV.

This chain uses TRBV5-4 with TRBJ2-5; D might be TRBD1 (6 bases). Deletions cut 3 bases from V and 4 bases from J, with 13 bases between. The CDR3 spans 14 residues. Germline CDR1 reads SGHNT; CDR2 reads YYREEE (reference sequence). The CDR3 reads CASSSGATRETQYF. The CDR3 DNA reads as TGTGCCAGCAGCTCAGGGGCGACACGAGAGACCCAGTACTTC.

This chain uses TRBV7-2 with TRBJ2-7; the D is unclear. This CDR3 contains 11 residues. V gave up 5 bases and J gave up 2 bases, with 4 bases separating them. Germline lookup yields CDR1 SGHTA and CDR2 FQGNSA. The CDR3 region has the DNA TGTGCCAGCAGCAACACCTACGAGCAGTACTTC. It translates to CASSNTYEQYF.

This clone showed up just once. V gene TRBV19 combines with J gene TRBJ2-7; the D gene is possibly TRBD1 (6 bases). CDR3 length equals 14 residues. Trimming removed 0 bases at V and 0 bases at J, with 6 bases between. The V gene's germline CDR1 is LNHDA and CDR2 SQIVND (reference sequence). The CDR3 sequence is CASSIEGGSYEQYF. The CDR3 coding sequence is TGTGCCAGTAGTATAGAAGGGGGCTCCTACGAGCAGTACTTC.

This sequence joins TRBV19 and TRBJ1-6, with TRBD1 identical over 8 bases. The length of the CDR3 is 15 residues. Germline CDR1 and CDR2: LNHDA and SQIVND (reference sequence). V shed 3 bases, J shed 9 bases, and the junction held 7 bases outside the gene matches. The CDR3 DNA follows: TGTGCCAGTAGTATCCCCGGACAGGGAGCTTCACCCCTCCACTTT. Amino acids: CASSIPGQGASPLHF.

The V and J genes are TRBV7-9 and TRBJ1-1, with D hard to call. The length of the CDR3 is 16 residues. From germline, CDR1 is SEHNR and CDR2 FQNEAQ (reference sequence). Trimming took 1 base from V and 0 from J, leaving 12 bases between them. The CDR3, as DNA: TGTGCCAGCAGCTTAGGCACCGGGTCAATGAACACTGAAGCTTTCTTT. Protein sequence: CASSLGTGSMNTEAFF.

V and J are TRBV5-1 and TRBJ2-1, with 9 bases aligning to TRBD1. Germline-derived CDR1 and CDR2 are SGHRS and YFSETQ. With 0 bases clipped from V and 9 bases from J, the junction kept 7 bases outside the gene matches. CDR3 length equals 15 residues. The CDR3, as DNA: TGCGCCAGCAGCTTGGCCGGGACAGGGATGCGTGAGCAGTTCTTC. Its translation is CASSLAGTGMREQFF.

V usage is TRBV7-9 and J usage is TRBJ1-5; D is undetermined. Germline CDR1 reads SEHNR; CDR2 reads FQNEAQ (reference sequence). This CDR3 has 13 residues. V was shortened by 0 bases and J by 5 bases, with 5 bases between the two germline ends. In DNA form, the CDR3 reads TGTGCCAGCAGCTTAGCGTCGGATCAGCCCCAGCATTTT. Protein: CASSLASDQPQHF.

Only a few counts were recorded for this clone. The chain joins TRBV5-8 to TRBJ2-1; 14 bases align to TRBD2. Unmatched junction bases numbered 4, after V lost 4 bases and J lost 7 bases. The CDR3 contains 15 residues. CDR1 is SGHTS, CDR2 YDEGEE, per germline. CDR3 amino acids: CASSLRLAGGNEQFF. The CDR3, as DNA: TGTGCCAGCAGCCTAAGACTAGCGGGAGGGAATGAGCAGTTCTTC.